This entry describes one T cell receptor beta chain. The data were obtained in a study of shared clonotypes between healthy human individuals. CDR3 length equals 16 residues. Germline lookup yields CDR1 MDHEN and CDR2 SYDVKM. The V and J ends lost 3 bases and 6 bases respectively, with 17 bases between them. Selected positively for CCR7 and CD45RO-negative, naive CD8 cells excluded terminally differentiated effector memory CD45RA+ cells. Sequenced by immunoSEQ multiplex PCR; TCRdb stores in-frame clones only, minus some. The sample consists of about 800,000 clones, 95% to 97% of them appearing once. The TCR was taken from a man aged 25-40 years in good health. The specimen sequenced was naive CD8+ T cells sorted from blood. The genes are TRBV28 and TRBJ2-2; a possible D gene is TRBD1 (5 bases). The CDR3 reads CASSFTQGTPPGELFF. Written as DNA, the CDR3 is TGTGCCAGCAGTTTTACGCAGGGAACCCCTCCCGGGGAGCTGTTTTTT.